The 29 T cell receptor beta chains in this list originate from one sample, sequenced in a study of regulatory T cells in long-lasting Graves disease. Stated time point: persistent/refractory GD, antithyroid drugs over 5 years with positive TRAb. Scientists built the TCR library using RNA that was extracted from PBMCs. Libraries of TCR beta came from iRepertoire HTBI primers plus Arm-PCR of CDR3 regions. TCRdb ran MiXCR on the multiplex PCR reads and lists one entry per CDR3 protein. The repertoire includes roughly 400,000 distinct CDR3 sequences, around 20% of them detected once, and about a fifth sits in the top ten. Here the sequenced sample was peripheral blood mononuclear cells (PBMCs), taken when the disease was refractory, from a patient treated with antithyroid drugs. The receptors were gathered from a female donor with Graves disease.

The chain recombines TRBV9 with TRBJ1-4; D might be TRBD1 (6 bases). The CDR3 length is 15 residues. V lost 4 bases and J 4 bases, leaving 14 bases between the germline ends. The germline gives CDR1 SGDLS, CDR2 YYNGEE. CDR3 bases: TGTGCCAGCAGCTCCAAGGGGGGAGGTAATGAAAAACTGTTTTTT. It translates to CASSSKGGGNEKLFF.

This chain links TRBV6-2 or TRBV6-3 with TRBJ2-2, with 10 bases fitting TRBD1. The CDR3 contains 15 residues. Germline CDR1 MNHEY, CDR2 SVGEGT. V shed 7 bases and J 4 bases; nucleotides not matched to a gene: 6. DNA of the CDR3: TGTGCCAGCATCGGCCGGGACAGGGGCACCGGGGAGCTGTTTTTT. This encodes CASIGRDRGTGELFF.

This clonotype has only a few counts. J is TRBJ2-7 and V is TRBV20-1; 8 bases are shared with TRBD2. This CDR3 region has 15 residues. Losses at the gene ends were 6 bases for V and 4 bases for J; bases not matched to a gene: 14. Germline V lookup: CDR1 DFQATT, CDR2 SNEGSKA (reference sequence). The CDR3 sequence: CSAPRAGRAEYEQYF. DNA of the CDR3: TGCAGTGCGCCCCGTGCCGGGAGGGCCGAATACGAGCAGTACTTC.

This clonotype was counted only a few times. This rearrangement joins TRBV9 to TRBJ2-5, with a weak D call TRBD2 (5 bases). This CDR3 spans 14 amino acids. Germline CDR1 is SGDLS and CDR2 is YYNGEE. The V end lost 4 bases, the J end lost 5 bases, and 15 bases lay between the germline ends. In nucleotides, the CDR3 is TGTGCCAGCAGCACCCGGGGTGGGTACGAGACCCAGTACTTC. This gives the protein CASSTRGGYETQYF.

The chain couples TRBV10-2 to TRBJ1-3; D is perhaps TRBD1 (5 bases). The CDR3 consists of 16 residues. Germline loops: CDR1 WSHSY, CDR2 SAAADI. V shed 6 bases and J shed 0 bases, with 15 bases lying between them. The CDR3 nucleotides read TGCGCCAGCAGCGGGGCGCTGGGGTTCTCTGGAAACACCATATATTTT. Amino acid sequence: CASSGALGFSGNTIYF.

The CDR3 sequence: CASSPDKGRSTEAFF. In DNA, the CDR3 is TGCGCCAGCAGCCCCGACAAGGGACGGAGCACTGAAGCTTTCTTT. The chain is built from TRBV4-3 and TRBJ1-1, with D perhaps matching TRBD1 (5 bases). The CDR3 covers 15 residues. V lost 4 bases and J lost 4, with 16 bases in between. Germline lookup yields CDR1 LGHNA and CDR2 YSLEER.

The V and J genes are TRBV30 and TRBJ1-4; D uncertain. V was pared by 0 bases and J by 3 bases, with 11 bases between. CDR3 length: 15 amino acids. CDR1 and CDR2 (germline): GTSNPN, SVGIG (reference sequence). CDR3 region: CAWSVLWRANEKLFF. The CDR3 coding sequence is TGTGCCTGGAGTGTTCTGTGGCGGGCTAATGAAAAACTGTTTTTT.

The V call is TRBV30, the J call TRBJ2-4, with unresolved D. Germline CDR1 reads GTSNPN; CDR2 reads SVGIG (reference sequence). V lost 2 bases to trimming and J lost 1 base, with 9 bases between them. This CDR3 has 14 amino acids. The CDR3 DNA reads TGTGCCTGGAGTCAGGACCCGGCCAAAAACATTCAGTACTTC. It yields the protein CAWSQDPAKNIQYF.

This clonotype was counted between two and nine times. The chain joins TRBV3-1 to TRBJ1-4, with TRBD1 as a possible D gene (5 bases). The V and J ends lost 5 bases and 7 bases respectively, with 20 bases between them. The CDR3 has 16 residues. Per the germline V gene, CDR1 is LGHDT and CDR2 is YNNKEL (reference sequence). CDR3: CASSAVIGAGIEKLFF. In DNA, the CDR3 is TGTGCCAGCAGCGCGGTGATCGGGGCGGGAATTGAAAAACTGTTTTTT.

About this clonotype: A read error is possible here, since a much larger clone lies one base away. The chain combines TRBV28 with TRBJ1-2; 7 bases line up with TRBD1. The J segment lost 5 bases and the V segment lost 11 bases, leaving 5 bases of the junction unmatched. This CDR3 is 11 amino acids long. Germline V lookup: CDR1 MDHEN, CDR2 SYDVKM. The CDR3 bases are TGTGCCGGCCAGGGGGGGTATGGCTACACCTTC. Its protein is CAGQGGYGYTF.

This chain uses TRBV24-1 with TRBJ2-3; D may correspond to TRBD1 or TRBD2 (5 bases each). Trimming shortened V by 9 bases and J by 2 bases, and 11 bases separated the two germline ends. Germline values: CDR1 KGHDR, CDR2 SFDVKD. The CDR3 is made up of 13 amino acids. The CDR3 is CATYGGFTDTQYF. CDR3 bases: TGTGCCACCTATGGGGGATTCACAGATACGCAGTATTTT.

A few counts support this clonotype. This chain connects TRBV6-2 or TRBV6-3 to TRBJ2-2; D remains ambiguous. Germline CDR1 is MNHEY and CDR2 is SVGEGT. The CDR3 extends over 13 amino acids. Trimming shortened V by 10 bases and J by 8 bases, and 17 bases separated the two germline ends. The CDR3 bases are TGTGCCACCCAAGGGTGGAGTCCGGGGGAGCTGTTTTTT. It encodes CATQGWSPGELFF.

This clonotype was seen a few times. CDR3 protein: CASSFRTGPQNYEQYF. In nucleotides, the CDR3 is TGTGCCAGCAGCTTCAGGACAGGGCCACAAAACTACGAGCAGTACTTC. V is TRBV12-3 or TRBV12-4 and J is TRBJ2-7; 8 bases fit TRBD1. This CDR3 has 16 amino acids. Losses at the gene ends were 6 bases for V and 3 bases for J; bases not matched to a gene: 13.

This clonotype occurred a few times. This chain joins TRBV2 and TRBJ1-1; TRBD1 matches at 9 bases. The junction had 11 bases not matched to a gene; V was cut back by 1 base and J by 5 bases. Germline V CDR1 and CDR2: SNHLY, FYNNEI. The CDR3 has 17 residues. CDR3 loop: CASSEEQGAWFGTEAFF. The CDR3 DNA follows: TGTGCCAGCAGTGAAGAACAGGGGGCTTGGTTTGGGACTGAAGCTTTCTTT.

The CDR3 DNA sequence: TGCAGTGCTACCATAACAGGGGTCAATCAGCCCCAGCATTTT. The encoded protein is CSATITGVNQPQHF. V gene TRBV20-1 combines with J gene TRBJ1-5, with 7 nucleotides matching TRBD1. V was clipped by 4 bases and J by 3 bases; unmatched bases: 6. The CDR3 extends over 14 amino acids. The V gene's germline CDR1 is DFQATT and CDR2 SNEGSKA (reference sequence).

This clonotype has a count of ten or more. The rearrangement links TRBV12-3 or TRBV12-4 to TRBJ1-4, with D uncertain. The CDR3 has 15 residues. The germline V and J ends were trimmed by 4 bases and 1 base, with 10 bases remaining between them. The CDR3 protein is CASSSALGTNEKLFF. For the CDR3, the DNA is TGTGCCAGCAGTTCCGCGCTTGGAACTAATGAAAAACTGTTTTTT.

This clonotype was seen repeatedly, ten times or more. CDR3 protein: CASSPTTGTGAYEQYF. Written as DNA, the CDR3 is TGTGCCAGCAGCCCCACAACCGGGACAGGGGCGTACGAGCAGTACTTC. V gene TRBV7-9 combines with J gene TRBJ2-7; 10 bases align to TRBD1. The junction had 11 bases not matched to a gene; V was cut back by 5 bases and J by 4 bases. Germline-derived CDR1 and CDR2 are SEHNR and FQNEAQ (reference sequence). The CDR3 extends over 16 amino acids.

The chain carries TRBV10-3 and TRBJ1-2; no reliable D call. Trimming removed 1 base at V and 0 bases at J, with 9 bases between. The CDR3 runs to 15 residues. Germline CDR1 is ENHRY and CDR2 is SYGVKD. CDR3 amino acids: CAISELGSSNYGYTF. The CDR3 DNA is TGTGCCATCAGTGAGTTGGGCAGTTCTAACTATGGCTACACCTTC.

The chain is built from TRBV12-3 or TRBV12-4 and TRBJ2-1; perhaps TRBD1 as D (7 bases). The CDR3 totals 13 residues. V lost 7 bases and J lost 3, with 10 bases in between. Here the CDR3 DNA reads TGTGCCAGCAACCAGGGGGGCTACAATGAGCAGTTCTTC. Translating it yields CASNQGGYNEQFF.

This clonotype was seen a handful of times. The rearrangement uses TRBV15 and TRBJ2-7, with D maybe TRBD1 (5 bases). This CDR3 is built from 14 residues. Per the germline V gene, CDR1 is LNHNV and CDR2 is YYDKDF (reference sequence). Trimming took 3 bases from V and 5 from J, leaving 14 bases between them. In DNA form, the CDR3 reads TGTGCCACCAGCAGGTCGACAGAGTCTGACGAGCAGTACTTC. It is translated as CATSRSTESDEQYF.

This clonotype was picked up many times. This chain uses TRBV27 with TRBJ1-1; 7 positions match TRBD1. V trimming: 6 bases; J trimming: 4 bases; junction bases outside the gene matches: 8. CDR3 size: 14 residues. In germline, CDR1 is MNHEY, CDR2 SMNVEV (reference sequence). The CDR3 here is CASRDTGTVTEAFF. The CDR3 region has the DNA TGTGCCAGCAGAGACACCGGGACAGTCACTGAAGCTTTCTTT.

This chain connects TRBV3-1 to TRBJ2-1; D unclear. Germline-derived CDR1 and CDR2 are LGHDT and YNNKEL (reference sequence). Trimming cost V 4 bases and J 0 bases, with 13 bases left between them. CDR3 size: 16 residues. The chain's CDR3 is CASSPSGRSSYNEQFF. In DNA, the CDR3 is TGTGCCAGCAGCCCAAGTGGCAGAAGCTCCTACAATGAGCAGTTCTTC.

This clonotype was counted only a few times. This rearrangement joins TRBV6-2 or TRBV6-3 to TRBJ1-1, with a tentative D call TRBD1 (5 bases). This CDR3 contains 14 residues. Germline loops: CDR1 MNHEY, CDR2 SVGEGT. With 2 bases removed from V and 11 bases from J, the gap between germline ends came to 18 bases. The CDR3 protein is CASSYAGLICLAFF. The DNA of the CDR3 is TGTGCCAGCAGTTACGCGGGACTGATATGTCTGGCTTTCTTT.

The chain is built from TRBV20-1 and TRBJ1-3; perhaps TRBD1 as D (5 bases). Germline values: CDR1 DFQATT, CDR2 SNEGSKA (reference sequence). The CDR3 covers 15 residues. V dropped 0 bases and J dropped 2 bases, with 11 bases sitting between them. The CDR3 DNA reads TGCAGTGCTAGAGAGTCGTTAGGGGCTGGAAACACCATATATTTT. It yields the protein CSARESLGAGNTIYF.

The chain combines TRBV7-2 with TRBJ2-7; 7 bases are a match to TRBD2. Losses at the gene ends were 3 bases for V and 6 bases for J; bases not matched to a gene: 20. CDR3 length: 18 residues. The germline gives CDR1 SGHTA, CDR2 FQGNSA. The CDR3 DNA follows: TGTGCCAGCAGCTTTTCACTTACTTTCGGGCGGGAGCAAGGCGAGCAGTACTTC. Its protein product is CASSFSLTFGREQGEQYF.

In this sample, this clonotype turned up many times. This chain joins TRBV5-1 and TRBJ1-1; 12 positions match TRBD1. This CDR3 is built from 17 residues. Trimming removed 4 bases from V and 5 bases from J; junction bases left unmatched: 12. Germline CDR1 SGHRS, CDR2 YFSETQ. The CDR3 sequence: CASSPGGTGGAGTEAFF. The CDR3 coding sequence is TGCGCCAGCAGCCCGGGAGGGACAGGGGGCGCGGGGACTGAAGCTTTCTTT.

The sample holds a few counts of this clonotype. V is TRBV18 and J is TRBJ1-2; D remains ambiguous. Germline V gene sequence: CDR1 KGHSH, CDR2 LQKENI. The CDR3 totals 14 residues. With 3 bases removed from V and 2 bases from J, the gap between germline ends came to 10 bases. CDR3 region: CASSPLPLNYGYTF. The CDR3 region has the DNA TGTGCCAGCTCACCGCTCCCATTAAACTATGGCTACACCTTC.

Many counts were recorded for this clonotype. The rearrangement uses TRBV25-1 and TRBJ1-2; D gene unclear. V lost 8 bases and J lost 3, with 16 bases in between. Germline V gives CDR1 MGHDK, CDR2 SYGVNS. This CDR3 has 14 residues. The CDR3 sequence: CASQRAGDYYGYTF. CDR3 nucleotides: TGTGCCAGCCAAAGGGCCGGTGACTACTATGGCTACACCTTC.

The V gene is TRBV2, the J gene TRBJ2-3; no clear D. The ends were cut back, 4 bases at V and 4 bases at J, with 12 bases in the middle. The CDR3 is made up of 14 amino acids. Germline loops: CDR1 SNHLY, CDR2 FYNNEI. The CDR3 is CASSVGYWADTQYF. CDR3 coding DNA: TGTGCCAGCAGTGTTGGTTACTGGGCAGATACGCAGTATTTT.